One and the same sample provided the 27 T cell receptor beta chains below, sequenced in a study of control samples from healthy donors and cancer patients. The protocol was immunoSEQ multiplex PCR, while the TCRdb copy is restricted to in-frame clones and leaves out a portion. The repertoire holds about 150,000 clones, around 94% seen once, with about 1.4% in the top ten. Sequenced material: blood. The origin of the receptors is a woman under 30 in good health.

V and J are TRBV5-1 and TRBJ1-1, with D perhaps matching TRBD1 (5 bases). V was clipped by 4 bases and J by 1 base, with 14 bases between them. The CDR3 has 15 residues. Germline lookup yields CDR1 SGHRS and CDR2 YFSETQ. In nucleotides, the CDR3 is TGCGCCAGCAGCCCCAACGTGGGGACGAACACTGAAGCTTTCTTT. Its translation: CASSPNVGTNTEAFF.

The chain is built from TRBV6-5 and TRBJ2-3; no clear D gene. V was pared by 6 bases and J by 4 bases, with 14 bases between. Germline V gene data show CDR1 as MNHEY and CDR2 as SVGAGI. The CDR3 is made up of 14 amino acids. The CDR3 DNA sequence: TGTGCCAGCAGATCCCAGATCGATCCAGATACGCAGTATTTT. It is translated as CASRSQIDPDTQYF.

The chain links TRBV6-2 or TRBV6-3 to TRBJ1-2; D remains unclear. Germline values: CDR1 MNHEY, CDR2 SVGEGT. Trimming shortened V by 0 bases and J by 3 bases, and 5 bases separated the two germline ends. The CDR3 loop spans 13 amino acids. The CDR3 region is CASSYSPYYGYTF. The DNA for the CDR3 is TGTGCCAGCAGTTACTCACCATACTATGGCTACACCTTC.

This chain uses TRBV6-6 with TRBJ1-2, with D perhaps TRBD1 (5 bases). The CDR3 has 12 amino acids. Germline V gives CDR1 MNHNY, CDR2 SVGAGI (reference sequence). Between the trimmed V and J ends, which lost 2 bases and 8 bases, there was a span of 9 bases. The CDR3 loop reads CASSYGTSGYTF. The CDR3 nucleotides read TGTGCCAGCAGTTACGGGACGTCAGGCTACACCTTC.

This sequence joins TRBV3-1 (or the pseudogene TRBV3-2) and TRBJ1-3, with a possible D match to TRBD1 (6 bases). The germline gives CDR1 LGHDT, CDR2 YNNKEL (reference sequence). V lost 3 bases to trimming and J lost 0 bases, with 15 bases between them. The CDR3 totals 17 residues. CDR3 nucleotides: TGTGCCAGCAGCCAGGGACACCATTTCATCTCTGGAAACACCATATATTTT. This codes for CASSQGHHFISGNTIYF.

CDR3 in DNA: TGTGCCAGCAGCCCCCCTTACCAGGGAACATACTATGGCTACACCTTC. Protein: CASSPPYQGTYYGYTF. V is TRBV14 and J is TRBJ1-2; possible D gene TRBD1, 5 bases. CDR3 length equals 16 residues. The germline CDR1 and CDR2 sequences are SGHDN and FVKESK. The V end lost 4 bases, the J end lost 3 bases, and 18 bases lay between the germline ends. Complete variable domain (other parts from reference TRBV14 and TRBJ1-2): EAGVTQFPSHSVIEKGQTVTLRCDPISGHDNLYWYRRVMGKEIKFLLHFVKESKQDESGMPNNRFLAERTGGTYSTLKVQPAELEDSGVYFCASSPPYQGTYYGYTFGSGTRLTVV.

The chain recombines TRBV7-9 with TRBJ2-2; 10 bases align to TRBD2. This CDR3 comprises 16 residues. Germline V gene data show CDR1 as SEHNR and CDR2 as FQNEAQ (reference sequence). Unmatched junction bases numbered 10, after V lost 7 bases and J lost 5 bases. The CDR3, as DNA: TGTGCCAGCACCCCGAGCGGGGGGGCGGAAACCGGGGAGCTGTTTTTT. The encoded protein is CASTPSGGAETGELFF.

This sequence joins TRBV6-2 or TRBV6-3 and TRBJ2-5; D remains ambiguous. CDR1 MNHEY and CDR2 SVGEGT come from the germline V gene. The V end lost 5 bases, the J end lost 0 bases, and 10 bases lay between the germline ends. This CDR3 region has 14 residues. The CDR3: CASSRSMYQETQYF. The CDR3 DNA is TGTGCCAGCAGTCGGAGCATGTACCAAGAGACCCAGTACTTC.

The rearrangement joins TRBV7-2 to TRBJ1-2, with D tentatively TRBD1 (5 bases). Trimming took off 5 bases at V and 3 bases at J, with 13 bases between the two ends. The germline V gene encodes CDR1 SGHTA and CDR2 FQGNSA. The CDR3 has 14 residues. CDR3 sequence: CASSPGGEDYGYTF. The CDR3 nucleotides read TGTGCCAGCAGCCCGGGAGGGGAGGACTATGGCTACACCTTC.

The chain couples TRBV6-5 to TRBJ1-1, with D unclear. Germline V gene data show CDR1 as MNHEY and CDR2 as SVGAGI. Trimming pared 6 bases from V and 5 bases from J, leaving 16 bases between. The CDR3 is 14 amino acids. Here the CDR3 reads CASSQKIEWTEAFF. The CDR3 DNA reads TGTGCCAGCAGCCAAAAAATTGAGTGGACTGAAGCTTTCTTT.

The genes are TRBV28 and TRBJ1-2; the D is unclear. This CDR3 region has 13 residues. The V gene's germline CDR1 is MDHEN and CDR2 SYDVKM. Trimming removed 10 bases at V and 6 bases at J, with 18 bases between. The CDR3 DNA reads TGTGCCATCATCGGGGTTCAGACCGATGGCTACACCTTC. This codes for CAIIGVQTDGYTF.

The V call is TRBV10-1, the J call TRBJ1-5; no reliable D call. The germline V and J ends were trimmed by 0 bases and 7 bases, with 7 bases remaining between them. This CDR3 comprises 13 residues. Germline V CDR1 and CDR2: WNHNN, SYGVQD (reference sequence). CDR3 nucleotide sequence: TGCGCCAGCAGTGAGTCCTTGGCCCAGCCCCAGCATTTT. It specifies CASSESLAQPQHF.

The chain recombines TRBV6-1 with TRBJ2-5; D might be TRBD1 or TRBD2, each matching 6 bases. The CDR3 covers 16 residues. CDR1 MNHNS and CDR2 SASEGT come from the germline V gene. The V end was cut by 4 bases, the J end by 5 bases, with 20 bases between. The CDR3 nucleotides read TGTGCCAGCAGTGCGAACAGGGAGGTAGCTTTGGAGACCCAGTACTTC. Translated, it gives CASSANREVALETQYF.

The chain recombines TRBV18 with TRBJ1-1, with D perhaps matching TRBD1 (6 bases). This CDR3 region has 15 residues. Between the trimmed V and J ends, which lost 0 bases and 1 base, there was a span of 9 bases. CDR1 KGHSH and CDR2 LQKENI come from the germline V gene. CDR3 sequence: CASSPPSGANTEAFF. CDR3 nucleotides: TGTGCCAGCTCACCACCGTCAGGGGCGAACACTGAAGCTTTCTTT.

The J gene is TRBJ2-7, the V gene TRBV7-2; either TRBD1 or TRBD2 may fit D (5 bases each). Looked up from germline, CDR1 is SGHTA and CDR2 is FQGNSA. V shed 5 bases and J shed 3 bases, with 17 bases lying between them. This CDR3 is built from 15 residues. The DNA for the CDR3 is TGTGCCAGCAGCCCCTCCGGGGACGGATTCTACGAGCAGTACTTC. Its protein is CASSPSGDGFYEQYF.

The chain is built from TRBV5-4 and TRBJ2-7; either TRBD1 or TRBD2 may fit D (5 bases each). CDR3 size: 15 residues. V dropped 10 bases and J dropped 3 bases, with 23 bases sitting between them. Germline CDR1 and CDR2: SGHNT and YYREEE (reference sequence). Written as DNA, the CDR3 is TGTGCCGTGGGGGTCCTAGACAGTAAGGGCTACGAGCAGTACTTC. Residues: CAVGVLDSKGYEQYF.

The gene calls are TRBV28 and TRBJ2-7, with 11 positions matching TRBD1. The germline CDR1 and CDR2 sequences are MDHEN and SYDVKM. This CDR3 is 17 amino acids long. J lost 2 bases, V lost 6 bases, and 12 bases had no gene match. CDR3 sequence reads: CASRHKEGGQGAYEQYF. As DNA, the CDR3 is TGTGCCAGCAGACACAAAGAGGGGGGACAGGGGGCCTACGAGCAGTACTTC.

The chain has TRBV10-3 and TRBJ1-3, with a weak D call TRBD1 (5 bases). The CDR3 is made up of 13 amino acids. V gave up 10 bases and J gave up 0 bases, with 10 bases separating them. Looked up from germline, CDR1 is ENHRY and CDR2 is SYGVKD. This chain's CDR3 is CATRQSSGNTIYF. CDR3 nucleotides: TGTGCCACCCGACAGTCCTCTGGAAACACCATATATTTT.

This chain connects TRBV2 to TRBJ2-7, with 7 bases that match TRBD2. The length of the CDR3 is 16 residues. The V gene end was trimmed by 3 bases and the J gene end by 5 bases; junction bases not matched to a gene: 13. CDR1 and CDR2 from the germline V gene are SNHLY and FYNNEI. For the CDR3, the DNA is TGTGCCAGCAGTGAGGCCGGACTAGTCACGGCCAACGAGCAGTACTTC. Protein: CASSEAGLVTANEQYF.

The V and J genes are TRBV28 and TRBJ1-1; D not certain. Between the trimmed V and J ends, which lost 1 base and 6 bases, there was a span of 12 bases. Looked up from germline, CDR1 is MDHEN and CDR2 is SYDVKM. The CDR3 is made up of 14 amino acids. This CDR3 is CASSLLSTSSEAFF. CDR3 bases: TGTGCCAGCAGTTTATTGTCTACGAGCTCTGAAGCTTTCTTT.

This chain uses TRBV25-1 with TRBJ2-2; TRBD2 matches at 11 bases. The CDR3 is 15 amino acids. V lost 1 base, J lost 5 bases, and 0 bases stayed unmatched. Per the germline V gene, CDR1 is MGHDK and CDR2 is SYGVNS. The CDR3 is CASSESSGRTGELFF. The CDR3 nucleotides read TGTGCCAGCAGTGAATCTAGCGGGAGGACCGGGGAGCTGTTTTTT.

This chain joins TRBV19 and TRBJ1-1; TRBD1 might be the D (5 bases). The CDR3 loop spans 15 amino acids. V was cut by 5 bases and J by 0 bases, with 13 bases left in between. CDR1 and CDR2 (germline): LNHDA, SQIVND (reference sequence). The CDR3 protein is CASSDGQTLNTEAFF. The DNA of the CDR3 is TGTGCCAGTAGTGACGGACAAACTTTGAACACTGAAGCTTTCTTT.

As for this clone: The junction departs from the called germline gene at one end, perhaps through a read error. The V call is TRBV14, the J call TRBJ2-5, with TRBD2 matching 13 bases. Germline lookup yields CDR1 SGHDN and CDR2 FVKESK. The CDR3 runs to 15 residues. CDR3 sequence reads: CASSQGLAGVETQYF. DNA for the CDR3: TGTGCCAGCAGTCAAGGACTAGCGGGAGTGGAGACCCAGTACTTC. The variable domain in full, with the rest retrieved from reference TRBV14 and TRBJ2-5, is EAGVTQFPSHSVIEKGQTVTLRCDPISGHDNLYWYRRVMGKEIKFLLHFVKESKQDESGMPNNRFLAERTGGTYSTLKVQPAELEDSGVYFCASSQGLAGVETQYFGPGTRLLVL.

This clone is a singleton in its sample. This chain links TRBV28 with TRBJ2-7; D gene ambiguous. CDR1 and CDR2 (germline): MDHEN, SYDVKM. The CDR3 is 13 amino acids. V lost 6 bases to trimming and J lost 4 bases, with 13 bases between them. DNA of the CDR3: TGTGCCAGCAGAAACCTCGGGTCGTACGAGCAGTACTTC. This sequence encodes CASRNLGSYEQYF.

This clone was seen only once. J is TRBJ1-4 and V is TRBV28, with D perhaps TRBD1 (5 bases). The germline gives CDR1 MDHEN, CDR2 SYDVKM. The CDR3 has 13 amino acids. The germline V and J ends were trimmed by 1 base and 11 bases, with 11 bases remaining between them. CDR3 protein: CASSLSDGGKLFF. The DNA of the CDR3 is TGTGCCAGCAGTTTATCCGACGGGGGGAAACTGTTTTTT.

The chain uses TRBV7-2 and TRBJ2-3; TRBD2 matches at 9 bases. Germline V gene data show CDR1 as SGHTA and CDR2 as FQGNSA. The CDR3 length is 18 residues. The ends lost 4 bases at V and 1 base at J; junction bases unmatched: 12. The CDR3 is CASSSNENLAGRTDTQYF. CDR3 DNA: TGTGCCAGCAGCTCGAACGAAAACCTAGCGGGGCGCACAGATACGCAGTATTTT.

The count of this clone is one. The V gene is TRBV11-2, the J gene TRBJ2-7; D may be TRBD1 or TRBD2 (5 bases each). The V end was cut by 5 bases, the J end by 5 bases, with 10 bases between. The CDR3 covers 12 residues. Germline CDR1 and CDR2: SGHAT and FQNNGV. The CDR3 protein is CASSLRGHEQYF. In DNA, the CDR3 is TGTGCCAGCAGCCTGAGGGGACACGAGCAGTACTTC. The complete variable domain, with remaining parts taken from reference TRBV11-2 and TRBJ2-7, reads EAGVAQSPRYKIIEKRQSVAFWCNPISGHATLYWYQQILGQGPKLLIQFQNNGVVDDSQLPKDRFSAERLKGVDSTLKIQPAKLEDSAVYLCASSLRGHEQYFGPGTRLTVT.